These 32 T cell receptor beta chains were all obtained from the same sample, sequenced in a study of shared clonotypes between healthy human individuals. TCRdb's copy holds only in-frame clones and misses some; the assay was immunoSEQ multiplex PCR. Altogether roughly 1,000,000 clones are present, 75% to 85% being singletons, with the ten largest covering under 0.6%. The specimen was memory CD4+ T cells from PBMCs. Subset denoted: CD45RA-negative fraction. These receptors were obtained from a man between 18 and 35 years old in good health. Some clones in this sample may be carry-over from other donors' samples.

The CDR3 loop is CAISGTSGTQYF. CDR3 sequence (DNA): TGTGCCATCAGTGGAACTAGCGGGACGCAGTATTTT. The rearrangement uses TRBV10-3 and TRBJ2-3; 9 bases are shared with TRBD2. The CDR3 is made up of 12 amino acids. V shed 4 bases, J shed 9 bases, and the junction held 2 bases outside the gene matches. Germline V gene lookup returns CDR1 ENHRY and CDR2 SYGVKD.

The J gene is TRBJ2-1, the V gene TRBV18; TRBD2 aligns across 11 bases. The CDR3 is 17 amino acids. Trimming removed 2 bases from V and 6 bases from J; junction bases left unmatched: 9. CDR1 is KGHSH, CDR2 LQKENI, per germline. The CDR3 protein is CASSPALAGVMFNEQFF. In nucleotides, the CDR3 is TGTGCCAGCTCACCAGCACTAGCGGGAGTTATGTTCAATGAGCAGTTCTTC.

J is TRBJ1-2 and V is TRBV19; the match to TRBD1 covers 8 bases. Trimming removed 4 bases from V and 6 bases from J; junction bases left unmatched: 4. The CDR3 is 13 residues long. In germline, CDR1 is LNHDA, CDR2 SQIVND (reference sequence). The CDR3 sequence is CASSTTGVNGYTF. In DNA, the CDR3 is TGTGCCAGTAGTACGACAGGGGTTAATGGCTACACCTTC.

This clone was counted a few times. This chain links TRBV6-5 with TRBJ2-4; TRBD2 matches 8 bases. Losses at the gene ends were 6 bases for V and 7 bases for J; bases not matched to a gene: 5. This CDR3 region has 13 residues. CDR1 and CDR2 (germline): MNHEY, SVGAGI. The CDR3 reads CASSLSGANIQYF. In DNA form, the CDR3 reads TGTGCCAGCAGCCTTAGCGGGGCGAACATTCAGTACTTC.

The rearrangement joins TRBV19 to TRBJ2-5; the match to TRBD1 covers 7 bases. This CDR3 has 13 residues. Germline V gene sequence: CDR1 LNHDA, CDR2 SQIVND (reference sequence). Germline trimming cut 5 bases from V and 6 bases from J; bases unmatched to any gene: 6. CDR3 region: CASSSPGQKTQYF. The CDR3 region has the DNA TGTGCCAGTAGTTCACCGGGACAGAAGACCCAGTACTTC. The whole variable domain, remainder taken from reference TRBV19 and TRBJ2-5, is DGGITQSPKYLFRKEGQNVTLSCEQNLNHDAMYWYRQDPGQGLRLIYYSQIVNDFQKGDIAEGYSVSREKKESFPLTVTSAQKNPTAFYLCASSSPGQKTQYFGPGTRLLVL.

The chain recombines TRBV2 with TRBJ2-7; D not resolved. V gave up 1 base and J gave up 3 bases, with 7 bases separating them. The germline V gene encodes CDR1 SNHLY and CDR2 FYNNEI. The CDR3 covers 13 residues. CDR3 DNA: TGTGCCAGCAGTGAAGGCCCGTTCTACGAGCAGTACTTC. It yields the protein CASSEGPFYEQYF.

This chain joins TRBV5-6 and TRBJ2-3; D is unresolved. V lost 2 bases to trimming and J lost 0 bases, with 10 bases between them. The CDR3 has 15 residues. CDR1 and CDR2 (germline): SGHDT, YYEEEE. CDR3 region: CASSFGPLSTDTQYF. DNA for the CDR3: TGTGCCAGCAGCTTCGGACCGCTTAGCACAGATACGCAGTATTTT.

This chain links TRBV30 with TRBJ2-5; no definite D call. Trimming took 2 bases from V and 5 from J, leaving 9 bases between them. The CDR3 extends over 12 amino acids. Germline CDR1 GTSNPN, CDR2 SVGIG (reference sequence). The CDR3 nucleotides are TGTGCCTGGAGTTTAAAAGGGGAGACCCAGTACTTC. Translated: CAWSLKGETQYF.

The chain couples TRBV29-1 to TRBJ2-2; TRBD2 might be the D (6 bases). This CDR3 has 12 residues. Per germline, CDR1 SQVTM and CDR2 ANQGSEA. The V end was cut by 4 bases, the J end by 7 bases, with 10 bases between. Written as DNA, the CDR3 is TGCAGCGTTGTCCCCGGGGGCGGGGAGCTGTTTTTT. Its protein product is CSVVPGGGELFF.

The chain recombines TRBV15 with TRBJ2-5; 14 bases map to TRBD2. CDR3 length equals 19 residues. Germline-derived CDR1 and CDR2 are LNHNV and YYDKDF (reference sequence). The junction had 12 bases not matched to a gene; V was cut back by 5 bases and J by 1 base. For the CDR3, the DNA is TGTGCCACCAGCTCCCCCTCGGGACTAGCGGGAGCAATCCAAGAGACCCAGTACTTC. Translating it yields CATSSPSGLAGAIQETQYF. Filled out from reference TRBV15 and TRBJ2-5, the complete variable domain reads DAMVIQNPRYQVTQFGKPVTLSCSQTLNHNVMYWYQQKSSQAPKLLFHYYDKDFNNEADTPDNFQSRRPNTSFCFLDIRSPGLGDTAMYLCATSSPSGLAGAIQETQYFGPGTRLLVL.

The chain joins TRBV11-2 to TRBJ1-1; TRBD1 agrees at 7 bases. Germline CDR1 and CDR2: SGHAT and FQNNGV. The CDR3 totals 16 residues. The V and J ends lost 0 bases and 4 bases, in that order; junction bases with no gene match: 8. This CDR3 reads CASSLERGQGGTEAFF. CDR3 coding DNA: TGTGCCAGCAGCTTAGAACGGGGGCAGGGGGGCACTGAAGCTTTCTTT.

Many counts were recorded for this clone. This sequence joins TRBV18 and TRBJ1-2, with a weak D call TRBD1 (6 bases). This CDR3 comprises 12 residues. Between the trimmed V and J ends, which lost 6 bases and 8 bases, there was a span of 13 bases. Per germline, CDR1 KGHSH and CDR2 LQKENI. The CDR3 DNA follows: TGTGCCAGCTCGGGGACATCGGGCGGCTACACCTTC. As protein: CASSGTSGGYTF.

V usage is TRBV19 and J usage is TRBJ1-5, with 8 nucleotides matching TRBD1. Germline CDR1 and CDR2: LNHDA and SQIVND (reference sequence). The CDR3 length is 15 residues. J was trimmed by 0 bases and V by 10 bases; bases with no gene match: 8. The CDR3 DNA follows: TGTGCCACCCGAGACAGGGGATATAGCAATCAGCCCCAGCATTTT. This translates into CATRDRGYSNQPQHF.

The chain is built from TRBV18 and TRBJ1-4; the D is unclear. Germline-derived CDR1 and CDR2 are KGHSH and LQKENI. V lost 3 bases to trimming and J lost 4 bases, with 18 bases between them. This CDR3 comprises 17 residues. The CDR3 sequence: CASSPVAGLSLNEKLFF. CDR3 sequence (DNA): TGTGCCAGCTCACCTGTGGCAGGTCTGAGTCTTAATGAAAAACTGTTTTTT.

The chain links TRBV18 to TRBJ1-5; 7 positions agree with TRBD1. CDR1 and CDR2 (germline): KGHSH, LQKENI. Trimming took 4 bases from V and 3 from J; bases not matched to a gene: 3. The CDR3 has 14 amino acids. The CDR3 sequence is CASSQDRNNQPQHF. The CDR3 DNA is TGTGCCAGCTCACAGGACAGGAACAATCAGCCCCAGCATTTT.

This clone has just one count. The rearrangement links TRBV7-8 to TRBJ1-3, with 7 bases aligning to TRBD1. In germline, CDR1 is SGHVS, CDR2 FQNEAQ. The V gene end was trimmed by 4 bases and the J gene end by 2 bases; junction bases not matched to a gene: 5. The length of the CDR3 is 15 residues. CDR3 residues: CASSSQGPPGNTIYF. DNA of the CDR3: TGTGCCAGCAGCTCACAGGGGCCACCTGGAAACACCATATATTTT.

The chain is built from TRBV7-2 and TRBJ2-1, with TRBD2 matching over 7 bases. Germline CDR1 is SGHTA and CDR2 is FQGNSA. The CDR3 sequence is 16 residues long. With V trimmed by 5 bases and J by 0 bases, 7 bases remained unmatched. CDR3 DNA: TGTGCCAGCAGCCGGTCAACTAGCGCCTCCTACAATGAGCAGTTCTTC. Its translation: CASSRSTSASYNEQFF.

The chain joins TRBV28 to TRBJ1-2; D is perhaps TRBD1 (6 bases). The germline V gene has CDR1 MDHEN and CDR2 SYDVKM. The CDR3 is 13 residues long. The V and J ends lost 1 base and 5 bases respectively, with 8 bases between them. The CDR3, as DNA: TGTGCCAGCAGTTTATCAGGGGTATATGGCTACACCTTC. This codes for CASSLSGVYGYTF.

V and J are TRBV11-2 and TRBJ2-5, with TRBD2 as a possible D gene (6 bases). CDR1 is SGHAT and CDR2 is FQNNGV in the germline V gene. The CDR3 is 14 amino acids. Trimming left V 6 bases short and J 4 bases short, with 15 bases between. The CDR3 loop reads CASRAATGVETQYF. CDR3 sequence (DNA): TGTGCCAGCAGGGCGGCAACGGGGGTAGAGACCCAGTACTTC.

This sequence joins TRBV27 and TRBJ2-5; D is tentatively TRBD1 or TRBD2 (5 bases each). The CDR3 is made up of 15 amino acids. Germline loops: CDR1 MNHEY, CDR2 SMNVEV (reference sequence). Trimming removed 0 bases at V and 0 bases at J, with 8 bases between. The DNA of the CDR3 is TGTGCCAGCAGTTTATCGTTGGGACACCAAGAGACCCAGTACTTC. Protein sequence: CASSLSLGHQETQYF.

This clone has only a few counts. The chain recombines TRBV19 with TRBJ1-2, with 8 bases identical to TRBD1. Looked up from germline, CDR1 is LNHDA and CDR2 is SQIVND (reference sequence). The CDR3 loop spans 14 amino acids. The V and J ends lost 3 bases and 4 bases, in that order; junction bases with no gene match: 4. This CDR3 reads CASSMGQAIYGYTF. The DNA of the CDR3 is TGTGCCAGTAGTATGGGACAGGCCATCTATGGCTACACCTTC.

The V and J genes are TRBV29-1 and TRBJ1-2; unclear D gene. Per the germline V gene, CDR1 is SQVTM and CDR2 is ANQGSEA. Deletions cut 7 bases from V and 2 bases from J, with 11 bases between. There are 12 residues in the CDR3. The CDR3 sequence is CSALTSNYGYTF. The CDR3 coding sequence is TGCAGCGCTTTGACATCCAACTATGGCTACACCTTC. Looking up the rest from reference TRBV29-1 and TRBJ1-2 gives the full variable domain: SAVISQKPSRDICQRGTSLTIQCQVDSQVTMMFWYRQQPGQSLTLIATANQGSEATYESGFVIDKFPISRPNLTFSTLTVSNMSPEDSSIYLCSALTSNYGYTFGSGTRLTVV.

This chain links TRBV19 with TRBJ2-3, with TRBD2 matching over 7 bases. Germline V gives CDR1 LNHDA, CDR2 SQIVND (reference sequence). The ends lost 8 bases at V and 8 bases at J; junction bases unmatched: 13. CDR3 length equals 14 residues. The chain's CDR3 is CASSSGTRAPTQYF. The CDR3 DNA is TGTGCCAGTTCGAGCGGGACTCGAGCACCTACGCAGTATTTT.

The chain combines TRBV7-9 with TRBJ1-2, with 7 bases fitting TRBD1. CDR3 length: 16 residues. The germline V gene encodes CDR1 SEHNR and CDR2 FQNEAQ (reference sequence). V lost 8 bases, J lost 4 bases, and 16 bases stayed unmatched. DNA of the CDR3: TGTGCCAGCCAAATCGGAAACAGGGGCCGTGGCTATGGCTACACCTTC. Its translation is CASQIGNRGRGYGYTF.

The chain links TRBV10-3 to TRBJ2-7, with D perhaps matching TRBD1 or TRBD2 (5 bases each). Trimming took 5 bases from V and 2 from J, leaving 13 bases between them. The length of the CDR3 is 14 residues. Germline V CDR1 and CDR2: ENHRY, SYGVKD. DNA for the CDR3: TGTGCCATCAGTAGGGACCTCGTGGCCTACGAGCAGTACTTC. Translation gives CAISRDLVAYEQYF.

V is TRBV19 and J is TRBJ2-3; TRBD2 is a possible D gene (6 bases). Germline lookup yields CDR1 LNHDA and CDR2 SQIVND (reference sequence). V was clipped by 4 bases and J by 4 bases, with 18 bases between them. The CDR3 has 16 residues. The CDR3 loop is CASSSDQTSRADTQYF. The DNA of the CDR3 is TGTGCCAGTAGTAGCGACCAAACTAGCCGGGCAGATACGCAGTATTTT. Supplemented by reference TRBV19 and TRBJ2-3, the full variable domain reads DGGITQSPKYLFRKEGQNVTLSCEQNLNHDAMYWYRQDPGQGLRLIYYSQIVNDFQKGDIAEGYSVSREKKESFPLTVTSAQKNPTAFYLCASSSDQTSRADTQYFGPGTRLTVL.

This clone was detected a few times. The rearrangement joins TRBV5-5 to TRBJ2-6; D is uncertain. V was clipped by 0 bases and J by 0 bases, with 10 bases between them. Germline lookup yields CDR1 SGHKS and CDR2 YYEKEE (reference sequence). The CDR3 is made up of 17 amino acids. CDR3 in DNA: TGTGCCAGCAGCTTGGGCAGGCTACGCTCTGGGGCCAACGTCCTGACTTTC. As protein: CASSLGRLRSGANVLTF. Full variable domain (missing parts from reference TRBV5-5 and TRBJ2-6): DAGVTQSPTHLIKTRGQQVTLRCSPISGHKSVSWYQQVLGQGPQFIFQYYEKEERGRGNFPDRFSARQFPNYSSELNVNALLLGDSALYLCASSLGRLRSGANVLTFGAGSRLTVL.

The chain links TRBV6-6 to TRBJ1-2, with TRBD1 matching over 9 bases. Germline CDR1 and CDR2: MNHNY and SVGAGI (reference sequence). Unmatched junction bases numbered 7, after V lost 8 bases and J lost 6 bases. The CDR3 has 13 residues. The CDR3 bases are TGTGCCAGCGGCGGGACAGGGATCCATGGCTACACCTTC. It encodes CASGGTGIHGYTF.

In the case of this clone: Other DNA sequences in the same sample also yield this CDR3. The rearrangement links TRBV7-2 to TRBJ1-2; no definite D call. The CDR3 is 11 residues long. V lost 4 bases and J 0 bases, leaving 0 bases between the germline ends. CDR1 and CDR2 (germline): SGHTA, FQGNSA. The CDR3 is CASSSNYGYTF. The CDR3 coding sequence is TGTGCCAGCAGCTCTAACTATGGCTACACCTTC. Combining the CDR3 with reference TRBV7-2 and TRBJ1-2 gives the whole variable domain GAGVSQSPSNKVTEKGKDVELRCDPISGHTALYWYRQSLGQGLEFLIYFQGNSAPDKSGLPSDRFSAERTGGSVSTLTIQRTQQEDSAVYLCASSSNYGYTFGSGTRLTVV.

In DNA form, the CDR3 reads TGTGCCAGTAGTTTAATATGGGAGGGGAGTCGTGGCTACACCTTC. Protein sequence: CASSLIWEGSRGYTF. The chain uses TRBV19 and TRBJ1-2; TRBD1 is a possible D gene (5 bases). Trimming cost V 5 bases and J 7 bases, with 20 bases left between them. Germline assignment: CDR1 LNHDA and CDR2 SQIVND (reference sequence). The CDR3 spans 15 residues.

This chain links TRBV7-8 with TRBJ2-5, with D perhaps assigned TRBD1 or TRBD2 (5 bases each). The CDR3 sequence is 13 residues long. Trimming cost V 5 bases and J 2 bases, with 9 bases left between them. CDR1 and CDR2 from the germline V gene are SGHVS and FQNEAQ. The CDR3 spells CASSTGPQETQYF. The CDR3 nucleotides are TGTGCCAGCAGCACGGGACCGCAAGAGACCCAGTACTTC.

This chain joins TRBV15 and TRBJ1-5; D not certain. V was clipped by 1 base and J by 2 bases, with 6 bases between them. The germline CDR1 and CDR2 sequences are LNHNV and YYDKDF (reference sequence). The CDR3 contains 14 residues. CDR3 residues: CATSRALGNQPQHF. CDR3 nucleotide sequence: TGTGCCACCAGCAGAGCACTAGGCAATCAGCCCCAGCATTTT. Variable domain in full (rest from reference TRBV15 and TRBJ1-5): DAMVIQNPRYQVTQFGKPVTLSCSQTLNHNVMYWYQQKSSQAPKLLFHYYDKDFNNEADTPDNFQSRRPNTSFCFLDIRSPGLGDTAMYLCATSRALGNQPQHFGDGTRLSIL.